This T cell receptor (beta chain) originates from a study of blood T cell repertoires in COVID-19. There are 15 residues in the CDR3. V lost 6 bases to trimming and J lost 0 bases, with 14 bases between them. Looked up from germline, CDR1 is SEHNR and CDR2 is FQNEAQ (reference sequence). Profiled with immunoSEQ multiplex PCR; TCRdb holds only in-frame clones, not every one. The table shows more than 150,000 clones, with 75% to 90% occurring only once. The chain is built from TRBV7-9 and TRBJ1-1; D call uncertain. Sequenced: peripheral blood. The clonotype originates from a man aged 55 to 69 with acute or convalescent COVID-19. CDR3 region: CASSFRQFMNTEAFF. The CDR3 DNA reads TGTGCCAGCAGTTTCAGACAATTTATGAACACTGAAGCTTTCTTT. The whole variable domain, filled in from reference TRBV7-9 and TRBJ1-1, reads DTGVSQNPRHKITKRGQNVTFRCDPISEHNRLYWYRQTLGQGPEFLTYFQNEAQLEKSRLLSDRFSAERPKGSFSTLEIQRTEQGDSAMYLCASSFRQFMNTEAFFGQGTRLTVV.